This TCR beta chain emerged from a study of blood T cell repertoires in COVID-19. Study-wide background: Nucleic acid was either cDNA or gDNA, and it came from T cells, B-cell-depleted T cells, or PBMCs.

As originally analysed: How many nucleated cells were present was estimated from reference gene primer amplification. The repertoire was sequenced with immunoSEQ multiplex PCR; TCRdb's copy has only in-frame clones and lacks some. The D gene and trimming were derived from the DNA, and the V and J assignments and clone size from that table. The sample holds 150,000 to 200,000 clones, about 87% seen once. The germline CDR1 and CDR2 sequences are MGHRA and YSYEKL. The CDR3 runs to 16 residues. V trimming: 0 bases; J trimming: 3 bases; junction bases outside the gene matches: 3. The V gene is TRBV4-1, the J gene TRBJ2-7, with 12 bases lining up with TRBD2. The receptor's source is a man aged 40-49 years with active or convalescent COVID-19. The sequenced material came from peripheral blood. CDR3 sequence reads: CASSQDLTSGGYEQYF. DNA of the CDR3: TGCGCCAGCAGCCAAGATCTGACTAGCGGGGGCTACGAGCAGTACTTC.